This T cell receptor (beta chain) emerged from a study of CXCR3-negative and CXCR3-positive naive CD8 T cells. Study conclusions and caveats: Naive cells positive for CXCR3 carried more hydrophobic TRB CDR3s than CXCR3-negative ones.

Germline CDR1 reads SGHTA; CDR2 reads FQGTGA. The CDR3 runs 14 residues. As to this clonotype: Its antigen remains unknown.

Via 5' RACE with UMI labels, TRB cDNA libraries were prepared. TCRdb re-called the 5' RACE reads and catalogs CDR3 proteins one per entry, DNA excluded. Across roughly 120,000 distinct CDR3 sequences, the top ten clones capture around 0.54% of the sample. The chain employs TRBV7-3 and TRBJ1-1. This clonotype was obtained from a human donor in good health. Some clones in this sample may be carry-over from other donors' samples. The sequenced sample consisted of naive CXCR3+ CD8+ T cells from blood. Subset denoted: CD45RO-CCR7+CD27+CD95- naive CD8+ T cells expressing CXCR3 (TNR3+). CDR3 residues: CASSAQPSGTEAFF.